The rows below give T cell receptor beta chains drawn from one sample of a study of shared clonotypes between healthy human individuals. This table comes from immunoSEQ multiplex PCR, and its TCRdb copy is limited to in-frame clones, with some not included. This sample has 150,000 to 200,000 clones, with 85% to 95% found just once. Sequencing was carried out using naive CD4+ T cells sorted from blood. Receptor source: a woman in her 30s in good health. Both conserved end residues are part of each CDR3. D genes are given only for firm matches. Expanded clones get a size class; other rows say once, few or many, or leave the size out.

V gene,clone size,D gene,J gene,CDR3 protein,CDR3 DNA
TRBV4-1,.,.,TRBJ2-2,CASSQEGVRERPGELFF,TGCGCCAGCAGCCAAGAGGGGGTCCGGGAACGACCCGGGGAGCTGTTTTTT
TRBV28,.,.,TRBJ1-6,CASSLGTGVTGYYNSPLHF,TGTGCCAGCAGTTTAGGGACCGGCGTTACAGGGTATTATAATTCACCCCTCCACTTT
TRBV19,.,.,TRBJ1-4,CASSTTATNEKLFF,TGTGCCAGTAGCACGACAGCAACTAATGAAAAACTGTTTTTT
TRBV14,.,TRBD1,TRBJ2-7,CASRGDRDYEQYF,TGTGCCAGCAGAGGGGACAGAGACTACGAGCAGTACTTC
TRBV18,.,.,TRBJ1-5,CASRTNSNQPQHF,TGTGCCAGCCGGACCAATTCCAATCAGCCCCAGCATTTT
TRBV5-1,.,TRBD2,TRBJ2-1,CASSRPGLAKTYEQFF,TGCGCCAGCAGCCGTCCGGGACTAGCGAAAACTTATGAGCAGTTCTTC
TRBV7-9,.,.,TRBJ1-1,CASSEFEGIGVIEAFF,TGTGCCAGCAGCGAATTCGAAGGGATCGGTGTCATTGAAGCTTTCTTT
TRBV28,.,.,TRBJ1-4,CATQPTATNEKLFF,TGTGCCACACAGCCTACCGCAACTAATGAAAAACTGTTTTTT
TRBV6-6,.,TRBD1,TRBJ1-4,CASSTDREGGEKLFF,TGTGCCAGCAGTACCGACAGGGAAGGAGGAGAAAAACTGTTTTTT
TRBV4-1,.,.,TRBJ2-7,CASSQGRARGSYEQYF,TGCGCCAGCAGCCAAGGCCGAGCCAGGGGAAGCTACGAGCAGTACTTC
TRBV10-2,.,.,TRBJ2-7,CASSEGRSYEQYF,TGCGCCAGCAGTGAGGGACGGTCATACGAGCAGTACTTC
TRBV28,.,.,TRBJ2-3,CASSLNLLYTQYF,TGTGCCAGCAGTTTAAACCTTTTATATACGCAGTATTTT
TRBV28,few,.,TRBJ2-7,CASSGGLYEQYF,TGTGCCAGCAGTGGGGGGCTCTACGAGCAGTACTTC
TRBV4-1,.,TRBD1,TRBJ2-1,CASSQDGTGGYNEQFF,TGCGCCAGCAGCCAAGACGGGACAGGGGGCTACAATGAGCAGTTCTTC
TRBV28,.,.,TRBJ1-3,CASKLGGNTIYF,TGTGCCAGCAAGCTAGGAGGAAACACCATATATTTT
TRBV6-6,.,.,TRBJ2-7,CASSTQESYEQYF,TGTGCCAGCAGTACTCAGGAGTCCTACGAGCAGTACTTC
TRBV5-5,.,.,TRBJ2-7,CASSSGTLPISYEQYF,TGTGCCAGCAGCTCCGGGACTCTCCCGATTTCCTACGAGCAGTACTTC
TRBV7-7,.,.,TRBJ2-2,CASSQGGGYTGELFF,TGTGCCAGCAGCCAAGGAGGGGGGTACACCGGGGAGCTGTTTTTT
TRBV27,.,.,TRBJ2-6,CASMIASGANVLTF,TGTGCCAGCATGATAGCTTCTGGGGCCAACGTCCTGACTTTC
TRBV28,.,.,TRBJ1-2,CASSSHIGYTF,TGTGCCAGCAGTTCACATATCGGCTACACCTTC
TRBV5-8,.,.,TRBJ2-2,CASSQGVGKEAGGELFF,TGTGCCAGCAGCCAAGGGGTCGGGAAAGAGGCTGGCGGGGAGCTGTTTTTT
TRBV5-4,.,TRBD2,TRBJ2-7,CASSLDSGRDEQYF,TGTGCCAGCAGCTTGGATTCAGGGAGGGACGAGCAGTACTTC
TRBV28,.,.,TRBJ2-7,CASSYPGSSLEQYF,TGTGCCAGCAGTTACCCGGGGAGTAGCCTCGAGCAGTACTTC
TRBV29-1,once,.,TRBJ2-3,CSVAYGLTDTQYF,TGCAGCGTTGCATATGGGCTCACAGATACGCAGTATTTT
TRBV6-1,few,.,TRBJ1-5,CASSEAGSYNQPQHF,TGTGCCAGCAGTGAAGCAGGGTCATACAATCAGCCCCAGCATTTT
TRBV2,.,TRBD1,TRBJ1-5,CASKKGTADQPQHF,TGTGCCAGCAAAAAAGGGACAGCCGATCAGCCCCAGCATTTT
TRBV4-2,.,.,TRBJ2-1,CASSQPEQGYNEQFF,TGTGCCAGCAGCCAACCCGAGCAGGGGTACAATGAGCAGTTCTTC
TRBV15,.,TRBD1,TRBJ1-4,CATSRETGVNEKLFF,TGTGCCACCAGCAGGGAGACAGGGGTTAATGAAAAACTGTTTTTT
TRBV19,.,TRBD1,TRBJ1-1,CASSIRDSRNTEAFF,TGTGCCAGTAGTATTCGGGACAGTAGGAACACTGAAGCTTTCTTT
TRBV11-2,.,.,TRBJ2-7,CASSLGGSTTYEQYF,TGTGCCAGCAGCTTAGGGGGCTCCACTACCTACGAGCAGTACTTC
TRBV7-9,once,TRBD2,TRBJ2-7,CASSLGGTSYEQYF,TGTGCCAGCAGCTTAGGCGGGACTAGCTACGAGCAGTACTTC
TRBV4-2,.,.,TRBJ2-5,CASSQDAGAGVQETQYF,TGTGCCAGCAGCCAAGATGCAGGGGCGGGAGTACAAGAGACCCAGTACTTC
TRBV21-1,.,.,TRBJ2-7,CASSKAWLAGGRENEQYF,TGTGCCAGCAGCAAAGCGTGGCTAGCGGGAGGGCGAGAGAACGAGCAGTACTTC
TRBV28,.,.,TRBJ2-7,CASSPTSAYSYEQYF,TGTGCCAGCAGTCCTACTAGTGCCTACTCCTACGAGCAGTACTTC
TRBV30,.,.,TRBJ2-7,CAWTDSTYEQYF,TGTGCCTGGACCGACTCGACCTACGAGCAGTACTTC
TRBV5-1,.,.,TRBJ2-5,CASSHPGLTETQYF,TGCGCCAGCAGCCACCCGGGACTTACAGAGACCCAGTACTTC
TRBV18,.,.,TRBJ2-1,CASSPKLVNEQFF,TGTGCCAGCTCACCAAAGCTCGTAAATGAGCAGTTCTTC
TRBV7-9,.,.,TRBJ1-4,CASSLVRVEKLFF,TGTGCCAGCAGCTTAGTCAGGGTTGAAAAACTGTTTTTT
TRBV5-4,.,.,TRBJ2-2,CASSLRQSGGELFF,TGTGCCAGCAGCTTGCGGCAGAGTGGCGGGGAGCTGTTTTTT
TRBV7-2,.,TRBD2,TRBJ2-7,CASSLGLAGDYEQYF,TGTGCCAGCAGCTTGGGACTAGCGGGAGATTACGAGCAGTACTTC
TRBV6-5,.,TRBD1,TRBJ1-2,CASTERNRGRGGYTF,TGTGCCAGCACCGAACGAAACAGGGGGCGCGGTGGCTACACCTTC
TRBV9,.,.,TRBJ1-1,CASSVAGGTSTEAFF,TGTGCCAGCAGCGTAGCGGGAGGGACGAGCACTGAAGCTTTCTTT
TRBV28,.,.,TRBJ1-5,CASSLNSNQPQHF,TGTGCCAGCAGTTTAAATAGCAATCAGCCCCAGCATTTT
TRBV10-3,.,.,TRBJ1-1,CATWTGMNTEAFF,TGTGCCACCTGGACGGGCATGAACACTGAAGCTTTCTTT
TRBV7-6,.,.,TRBJ1-1,CASSPGQVTEAFF,TGTGCCAGCAGCCCCGGCCAGGTAACTGAAGCTTTCTTT
TRBV28,.,TRBD2,TRBJ2-7,CASIGLAAGNYEQYF,TGTGCCAGCATTGGACTAGCGGCGGGAAACTACGAGCAGTACTTC
TRBV7-2,once,TRBD2,TRBJ2-7,CASSFSGLADREQYF,TGTGCCAGCAGCTTTTCGGGGCTAGCGGATAGGGAGCAGTACTTC
TRBV28,once,.,TRBJ1-1,CASSIRSEAFF,TGTGCCAGCAGTATTCGTTCGGAAGCTTTCTTT
TRBV28,.,.,TRBJ1-4,CASSPGQREKLFF,TGTGCCAGCAGCCCCGGACAGCGGGAAAAACTGTTTTTT
TRBV19,.,.,TRBJ1-5,CASSINFGQRQPQHF,TGTGCCAGTAGTATAAATTTCGGACAACGACAGCCCCAGCATTTT
TRBV7-9,.,.,TRBJ2-7,CASRSSPATEQYF,TGTGCCAGCAGGAGCTCTCCCGCTACAGAGCAGTACTTC
TRBV2,.,.,TRBJ1-5,CASSLMLGGIGQPQHF,TGTGCCAGCAGTCTTATGCTCGGAGGCATTGGGCAGCCCCAGCATTTT
TRBV14,.,TRBD1,TRBJ1-2,CASSQDRTGGAGF,TGTGCCAGCAGCCAAGATAGGACAGGGGGCGCAGGCTTC
TRBV19,.,.,TRBJ2-7,CASSIDGAYEQYF,TGTGCCAGTAGTATAGACGGAGCCTACGAGCAGTACTTC
TRBV18,.,.,TRBJ1-5,CASSWGGAEEPQHF,TGTGCCAGCTCATGGGGGGGGGCGGAGGAGCCCCAGCATTTT
TRBV28,.,TRBD1,TRBJ1-5,CASIFTQGENQPQHF,TGTGCCAGCATCTTCACACAGGGGGAAAATCAGCCCCAGCATTTT
TRBV27,.,.,TRBJ2-2,CASSLIGQGINTGELFF,TGTGCCAGCAGTTTAATAGGGCAGGGGATAAACACCGGGGAGCTGTTTTTT
TRBV28,once,.,TRBJ2-7,CASTQGSLYEQYF,TGTGCCAGCACCCAGGGGAGTCTATACGAGCAGTACTTC
TRBV28,.,.,TRBJ1-4,CASSPAEARREKLFF,TGTGCCAGCAGTCCCGCGGAGGCTCGACGGGAAAAACTGTTTTTT